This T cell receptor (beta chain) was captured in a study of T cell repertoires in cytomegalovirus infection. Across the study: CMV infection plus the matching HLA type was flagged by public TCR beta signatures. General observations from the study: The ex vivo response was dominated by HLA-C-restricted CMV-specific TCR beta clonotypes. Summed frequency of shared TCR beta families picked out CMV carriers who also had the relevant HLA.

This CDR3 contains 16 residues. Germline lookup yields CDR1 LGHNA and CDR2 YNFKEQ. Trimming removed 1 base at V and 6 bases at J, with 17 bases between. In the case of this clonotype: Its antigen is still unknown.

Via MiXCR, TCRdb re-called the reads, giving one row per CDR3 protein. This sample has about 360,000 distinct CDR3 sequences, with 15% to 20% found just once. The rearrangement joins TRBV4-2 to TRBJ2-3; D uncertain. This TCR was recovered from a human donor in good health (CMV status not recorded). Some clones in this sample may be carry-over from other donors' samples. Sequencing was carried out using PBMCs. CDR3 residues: CASSQVLASQEDTQYF. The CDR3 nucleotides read TGTGCCAGCAGCCAAGTTCTGGCGTCCCAGGAGGATACGCAGTATTTT.